This T cell receptor beta chain was found in a study of glioma-infiltrating T cells. Whole-study findings and limits: Very few CDR3 sequences were shared between tissue and blood. Above-expected tissue-blood divergence occurred in all gliomas, most in low-grade ones.

Using RNA template, CDR3s of TCR alpha and beta were amplified with iRepertoire arm-PCR. One-step reverse transcription and amplification started from approximately 100-400 ng of tissue mRNA or PBMC total RNA. MiXCR, run by TCRdb on the multiplex PCR reads, gives a single entry per CDR3 protein. The sample has roughly 190,000 distinct CDR3 sequences, approximately 30% seen once. This clonotype was detected many times. Its antigen is unidentified. The junction departs from the called germline gene at one end, perhaps through a read error. CDR1 MNHNS and CDR2 SASEGT come from the germline V gene. The CDR3 spans 12 residues.

Sequences were obtained from glioma tissue, nonneoplastic brain tissue, or PBMCs (not recorded which). The chain couples TRBV6-1 to TRBJ1-2; D is undetermined. The receptor's source is a human donor with low-grade glioma or glioblastoma, undergoing nonglioma brain surgery, or in good health (not recorded which). CDR3 sequence: CASTEHGYGYTF. CDR3 coding DNA: TGTGCCAGCACTGAACACGGTTATGGCTACACCTTC.